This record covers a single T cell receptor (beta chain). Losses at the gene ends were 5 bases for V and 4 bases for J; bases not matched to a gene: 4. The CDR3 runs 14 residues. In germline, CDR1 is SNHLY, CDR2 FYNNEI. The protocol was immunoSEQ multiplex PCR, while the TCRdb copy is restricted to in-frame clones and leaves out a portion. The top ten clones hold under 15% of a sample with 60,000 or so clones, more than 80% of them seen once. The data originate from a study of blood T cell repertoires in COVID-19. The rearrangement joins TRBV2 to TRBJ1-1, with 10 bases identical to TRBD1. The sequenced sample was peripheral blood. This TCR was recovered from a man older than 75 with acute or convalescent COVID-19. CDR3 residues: CASSSRQGATEAFF. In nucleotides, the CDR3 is TGTGCCAGCAGTTCGCGACAGGGGGCCACTGAAGCTTTCTTT.